The 15 T cell receptor beta chains below all came from one sample that was sequenced in a study of blood T cell repertoires in COVID-19. The data were produced by immunoSEQ multiplex PCR, yet TCRdb's version contains in-frame clones alone and is incomplete. The sample has about 480,000 clones, around 88% seen once. Sequencing used peripheral blood. These receptors all come from a woman in her fifties or sixties with COVID-19, enrolled during active disease.

CDR3 region: CASKHETGGYGYTF. CDR3 DNA: TGTGCCAGCAAGCATGAGACAGGGGGCTATGGCTACACCTTC. J is TRBJ1-2 and V is TRBV2, with 9 bases aligning to TRBD1. Germline-derived CDR1 and CDR2 are SNHLY and FYNNEI. This CDR3 has 14 amino acids. Unmatched junction bases numbered 7, after V lost 7 bases and J lost 4 bases.

The chain employs TRBV5-4 and TRBJ2-7; TRBD1 aligns across 12 bases. This CDR3 has 15 amino acids. V dropped 4 bases and J dropped 3; count of bases not matched to a gene: 5. Germline V gene data show CDR1 as SGHNT and CDR2 as YYREEE (reference sequence). CDR3 protein: CASSPGTGGVYEQYF. The CDR3 bases are TGTGCCAGCAGCCCCGGGACAGGGGGCGTCTACGAGCAGTACTTC.

As for this clone: Other nucleotide sequences in the sample specify the same CDR3. J is TRBJ1-1 and V is TRBV19, with a weak D call TRBD1 (6 bases). The CDR3 covers 14 residues. Trimming removed 3 bases from V and 0 bases from J, with 8 bases in between. Germline assignment: CDR1 LNHDA and CDR2 SQIVND (reference sequence). The CDR3 sequence: CASSIGQMNTEAFF. The CDR3 bases are TGTGCCAGTAGTATCGGACAGATGAACACTGAAGCTTTCTTT. Drawing the rest from reference TRBV19 and TRBJ1-1, the complete variable domain is DGGITQSPKYLFRKEGQNVTLSCEQNLNHDAMYWYRQDPGQGLRLIYYSQIVNDFQKGDIAEGYSVSREKKESFPLTVTSAQKNPTAFYLCASSIGQMNTEAFFGQGTRLTVV.

The CDR3 DNA reads TGTGCCAGCAGTGAAATGGATCAGTCCGGGGAGCAGTTCTTC. It encodes CASSEMDQSGEQFF. This chain joins TRBV6-1 and TRBJ2-1; unclear D gene. This CDR3 has 14 residues. Looked up from germline, CDR1 is MNHNS and CDR2 is SASEGT. V was pared by 2 bases and J by 10 bases, with 15 bases between.

The chain is built from TRBV19 and TRBJ2-2; 7 positions agree with TRBD2. V lost 7 bases, J lost 1 base, and 3 bases stayed unmatched. The CDR3 is 14 amino acids. Germline CDR1 and CDR2: LNHDA and SQIVND (reference sequence). Here the CDR3 DNA reads TGTGCCAGTAAGAGCGGGGTGAACACCGGGGAGCTGTTTTTT. It specifies CASKSGVNTGELFF.

The chain joins TRBV4-2 to TRBJ1-2, with D perhaps TRBD1 (5 bases). V lost 1 base and J lost 8, with 8 bases in between. Germline assignment: CDR1 LGHNA and CDR2 YNFKEQ. The CDR3 contains 12 residues. CDR3 nucleotides: TGTGCCAGCAGCCAAGGGGGGGAAGGCTACACCTTC. Encoded protein: CASSQGGEGYTF.

The chain carries TRBV29-1 and TRBJ1-4; 11 bases are shared with TRBD1. This CDR3 contains 11 residues. Germline V gene sequence: CDR1 SQVTM, CDR2 ANQGSEA. Written as DNA, the CDR3 is TGCGGGACAGGGGGGACTGAAAAACTGTTTTTT. Its translation is CGTGGTEKLFF.

The chain links TRBV29-1 to TRBJ1-4; no clear D. V dropped 4 bases and J dropped 7 bases, with 4 bases sitting between them. Germline V gene data show CDR1 as SQVTM and CDR2 as ANQGSEA. The CDR3 covers 10 residues. CDR3 amino acids: CSVGGEKLFF. The CDR3 DNA follows: TGCAGCGTTGGAGGTGAAAAACTGTTTTTT. The complete variable domain, with remaining parts taken from reference TRBV29-1 and TRBJ1-4, reads SAVISQKPSRDICQRGTSLTIQCQVDSQVTMMFWYRQQPGQSLTLIATANQGSEATYESGFVIDKFPISRPNLTFSTLTVSNMSPEDSSIYLCSVGGEKLFFGSGTQLSVL.

V gene TRBV5-1 combines with J gene TRBJ2-6, with 8 bases matching TRBD2. CDR1 is SGHRS and CDR2 is YFSETQ in the germline V gene. J lost 0 bases, V lost 6 bases, and 8 bases had no gene match. This CDR3 comprises 17 residues. This CDR3 reads CASKTSGGPSGANVLTF. In nucleotides, the CDR3 is TGCGCCAGCAAGACCAGCGGGGGACCCTCTGGGGCCAACGTCCTGACTTTC.

CDR3 DNA: TGTGCCATACAAACAGGGTTGGATGGCTACACCTTC. Residues: CAIQTGLDGYTF. This chain uses TRBV2 with TRBJ1-2; maybe TRBD1 (6 bases). Trimming pared 10 bases from V and 6 bases from J, leaving 15 bases between. The CDR3 sequence is 12 residues long. Germline V CDR1 and CDR2: SNHLY, FYNNEI.

The V gene is TRBV18, the J gene TRBJ2-1, with TRBD2 matching over 7 bases. The CDR3 runs to 15 residues. Per germline, CDR1 KGHSH and CDR2 LQKENI. V was clipped by 2 bases and J by 8 bases; unmatched bases: 9. This CDR3 is CASSPTGLEQDEQFF. CDR3 coding DNA: TGTGCCAGCTCACCAACCGGACTAGAACAAGATGAGCAGTTCTTC.

DNA for the CDR3: TGTGCCCTAGTAGTCCGGGACAGGGGTGCGGCCAACGTCCTGACTTTC. As protein: CALVVRDRGAANVLTF. This chain uses TRBV30 with TRBJ2-6, with 10 positions matching TRBD1. After removal of 8 bases from V and 6 bases from J, the junction contained 13 bases not matched to a gene. From germline, CDR1 is GTSNPN and CDR2 SVGIG (reference sequence). The CDR3 extends over 16 amino acids.

The chain has TRBV5-8 and TRBJ2-2, with a possible D match to TRBD2 (6 bases). V gave up 7 bases and J gave up 7 bases, with 17 bases separating them. CDR3 length: 14 residues. Germline V lookup: CDR1 SGHTS, CDR2 YDEGEE. The CDR3 loop is CASDSLGGDGELFF. CDR3 nucleotides: TGTGCCAGCGATTCCCTCGGGGGAGACGGGGAGCTGTTTTTT.

The chain employs TRBV7-8 and TRBJ1-5, with D possibly being TRBD1 (5 bases). CDR3 length equals 13 residues. The germline gives CDR1 SGHVS, CDR2 FQNEAQ. V lost 3 bases to trimming and J lost 6 bases, with 9 bases between them. This CDR3 reads CASSLGTSQPQHF. In DNA, the CDR3 is TGTGCCAGCAGCTTGGGGACTAGTCAGCCCCAGCATTTT.

This chain connects TRBV2 to TRBJ2-7, with TRBD2 matching 13 bases. V was clipped by 5 bases and J by 5 bases; unmatched bases: 6. The germline gives CDR1 SNHLY, CDR2 FYNNEI. The CDR3 sequence is 15 residues long. The CDR3 loop is CASSLVGTSGDEQYF. The CDR3 coding sequence is TGTGCCAGCAGTCTTGTCGGGACTAGCGGGGACGAGCAGTACTTC.